Each of the 27 T cell receptor beta chains below was sequenced from the same sample in a study of PD-1 blockade in classical Hodgkin lymphoma. Time point defined: cycle 4 day 1 (C4D1), after less than 7 weeks of nivolumab. All patients relapsed after autologous stem cell transplantation, and brentuximab vedotin exposure varied. Only in-frame clones appear in the TCRdb table, and some are missing; sequencing was by immunoSEQ multiplex PCR. This table has 20,000 to 25,000 clones, about 80% appearing once. Source: peripheral blood mononuclear cells (PBMCs), taken before the fourth cycle of nivolumab. The receptor set was obtained from a human donor with classical Hodgkin lymphoma.

The V call is TRBV11-3, the J call TRBJ2-3; D is perhaps TRBD2 (6 bases). This CDR3 comprises 17 residues. Germline V gene data show CDR1 as SGHNT and CDR2 as YENEEA. Trimming left V 6 bases short and J 2 bases short, with 21 bases between. The CDR3 DNA reads TGTGCCAGCAGGGCCCTCAAAGTATCGCGGGACACAGATACGCAGTATTTT. Its protein product is CASRALKVSRDTDTQYF.

The rearrangement links TRBV2 to TRBJ1-1; D is ambiguous. Trimming pared 8 bases from V and 4 bases from J, leaving 8 bases between. CDR1 is SNHLY and CDR2 is FYNNEI in the germline V gene. The CDR3 has 11 residues. The DNA of the CDR3 is TGTGCCAGCCCCACAGCCACTGAAGCTTTCTTT. This codes for CASPTATEAFF.

The V gene is TRBV25-1, the J gene TRBJ1-2; D gene uncertain. Looked up from germline, CDR1 is MGHDK and CDR2 is SYGVNS. The CDR3 length is 13 residues. V gave up 1 base and J gave up 7 bases, with 10 bases separating them. This CDR3 reads CASSEFRWGGYTF. CDR3 sequence (DNA): TGTGCCAGCAGTGAATTCAGGTGGGGTGGCTACACCTTC.

The V gene is TRBV7-9, the J gene TRBJ1-1, with no clear D. The CDR3 covers 14 residues. In germline, CDR1 is SEHNR, CDR2 FQNEAQ (reference sequence). The V gene lost 8 bases and the J gene lost 3 bases, with 16 bases spanning the gap. The CDR3 spells CASGIITGDTEAFF. As DNA, the CDR3 is TGTGCCAGCGGGATAATTACTGGGGACACTGAAGCTTTCTTT.

This clone appeared a single time. The chain couples TRBV5-4 to TRBJ1-2, with D uncertain. The germline CDR1 and CDR2 sequences are SGHNT and YYREEE (reference sequence). This CDR3 has 15 residues. V gave up 0 bases and J gave up 1 base, with 10 bases separating them. CDR3 bases: TGTGCCAGCAGCTTGGTGGGCAGACTTAACTATGGCTACACCTTC. It translates to CASSLVGRLNYGYTF. The entire variable domain, with the rest obtained from reference TRBV5-4 and TRBJ1-2, is as follows: ETGVTQSPTHLIKTRGQQVTLRCSSQSGHNTVSWYQQALGQGPQFIFQYYREEENGRGNFPPRFSGLQFPNYSSELNVNALELDDSALYLCASSLVGRLNYGYTFGSGTRLTVV.

The V gene is TRBV27, the J gene TRBJ1-4; the D gene is possibly TRBD1 (5 bases). The CDR3 spans 12 residues. V gave up 11 bases and J gave up 4 bases, with 11 bases separating them. Germline CDR1 is MNHEY and CDR2 is SMNVEV (reference sequence). The CDR3 DNA reads as TGTGCCCCGACAGTTAATAATGAAAAACTGTTTTTT. Protein sequence: CAPTVNNEKLFF.

The gene calls are TRBV5-1 and TRBJ2-1; 12 bases are shared with TRBD1. V lost 1 base, J lost 9 bases, and 8 bases stayed unmatched. The V gene's germline CDR1 is SGHRS and CDR2 YFSETQ. The CDR3 has 16 amino acids. CDR3 loop: CASSLSTGTGGSEQFF. The DNA for the CDR3 is TGCGCCAGCAGCTTGTCCACCGGGACAGGGGGCAGTGAGCAGTTCTTC.

The rearrangement joins TRBV18 to TRBJ2-3; 9 bases map to TRBD1. This CDR3 spans 16 amino acids. Germline-derived CDR1 and CDR2 are KGHSH and LQKENI. V was pared by 2 bases and J by 1 base, with 4 bases of the junction left unmatched. The CDR3 bases are TGTGCCAGCTCACCATTGACAGGGGGGGGCACAGATACGCAGTATTTT. Translation: CASSPLTGGGTDTQYF.

The gene calls are TRBV2 and TRBJ2-2; no reliable D call. The V gene's germline CDR1 is SNHLY and CDR2 FYNNEI. V dropped 4 bases and J dropped 8 bases, with 8 bases sitting between them. The CDR3 is 12 amino acids. The CDR3 nucleotides read TGTGCCAGCAGTGGCGTGGTTGGGGAGCTGTTTTTT. Encoded protein: CASSGVVGELFF.

The chain links TRBV2 to TRBJ2-3; 11 bases match TRBD1. CDR1 and CDR2 (germline): SNHLY, FYNNEI. The V segment lost 5 bases and the J segment 2 bases; nucleotides outside the gene matches: 9. This CDR3 spans 17 amino acids. CDR3 protein: CASSSPWTGGATDTQYF. The CDR3, as DNA: TGTGCCAGCAGTTCTCCATGGACAGGGGGCGCCACAGATACGCAGTATTTT.

The chain couples TRBV28 to TRBJ1-3; 7 bases agree with TRBD1. CDR3 size: 16 residues. The V segment lost 3 bases and the J segment 1 base; nucleotides outside the gene matches: 6. CDR1 MDHEN and CDR2 SYDVKM come from the germline V gene. This chain's CDR3 is CASSFYGDSSGNTIYF. The DNA of the CDR3 is TGTGCCAGCAGTTTTTATGGGGACAGTTCTGGAAACACCATATATTTT.

This clone appeared a single time. J is TRBJ2-7 and V is TRBV5-1; 13 nucleotides match TRBD2. This CDR3 contains 15 residues. Germline-derived CDR1 and CDR2 are SGHRS and YFSETQ. V shed 0 bases, J shed 9 bases, and the junction held 6 bases outside the gene matches. CDR3 DNA: TGCGCCAGCAGCTTGGATACTAGCGGGGGGGCCGTGCAGTACTTC. This encodes CASSLDTSGGAVQYF.

The chain recombines TRBV15 with TRBJ1-4, with D possibly being TRBD1 (6 bases). This CDR3 spans 18 amino acids. Trimming left V 5 bases short and J 5 bases short, with 24 bases between. CDR1 LNHNV and CDR2 YYDKDF come from the germline V gene (reference sequence). The DNA of the CDR3 is TGTGCCACCAGCTCTCAGAGCGGACATCCGGACAGAAATGAAAAACTGTTTTTT. It encodes CATSSQSGHPDRNEKLFF.

The rearrangement joins TRBV7-8 to TRBJ1-5; 9 nucleotides agree with TRBD1. Per the germline V gene, CDR1 is SGHVS and CDR2 is FQNEAQ. J was trimmed by 6 bases and V by 5 bases; bases with no gene match: 8. The CDR3 totals 15 residues. The CDR3 nucleotides are TGTGCCAGCAGCCTACGGGACAGGGTTCGTCAGCCCCAGCATTTT. This gives the protein CASSLRDRVRQPQHF.

The rearrangement joins TRBV30 to TRBJ1-6; unclear D gene. CDR1 is GTSNPN and CDR2 is SVGIG in the germline V gene (reference sequence). Trimming stripped 5 bases from V and 0 bases from J, with 17 bases between. The CDR3 spans 17 residues. CDR3 amino acids: CAWAGGETSSYNSPLHF. CDR3 sequence (DNA): TGTGCCTGGGCTGGAGGCGAAACCAGCTCCTATAATTCACCCCTCCACTTT. Together with reference TRBV30 and TRBJ1-6, the CDR3 gives the full variable domain: SQTIHQWPATLVQPVGSPLSLECTVEGTSNPNLYWYRQAAGRGLQLLFYSVGIGQISSEVPQNLSASRPQDRQFILSSKKLLLSDSGFYLCAWAGGETSSYNSPLHFGNGTRLTVT.

The chain employs TRBV19 and TRBJ2-7, with TRBD2 identical over 7 bases. The CDR3 has 15 residues. With 6 bases clipped from V and 2 bases from J, the junction kept 10 bases outside the gene matches. The germline V gene has CDR1 LNHDA and CDR2 SQIVND (reference sequence). The CDR3 here is CASRHGPSGTYEQYF. The CDR3 DNA follows: TGTGCCAGTAGACATGGGCCTAGCGGAACCTACGAGCAGTACTTC.

The gene calls are TRBV7-3 and TRBJ2-4, with 9 bases lining up with TRBD2. Unmatched junction bases numbered 3, after V lost 3 bases and J lost 0 bases. The V gene's germline CDR1 is SGHTA and CDR2 FQGTGA. This CDR3 region has 16 residues. The CDR3 spells CASSLVAGEAKNIQYF. The DNA of the CDR3 is TGTGCCAGCAGCTTGGTAGCGGGAGAAGCCAAAAACATTCAGTACTTC.

This chain links TRBV4-2 with TRBJ1-1; 7 bases are a match to TRBD1. This CDR3 has 16 residues. After removal of 3 bases from V and 4 bases from J, the junction contained 11 bases not matched to a gene. Germline V gene data show CDR1 as LGHNA and CDR2 as YNFKEQ. The CDR3 sequence: CASSQTFRQGPTEAFF. The CDR3 bases are TGTGCCAGCAGCCAGACATTTAGACAGGGACCCACTGAAGCTTTCTTT.

This clone was recorded a few times. The rearrangement joins TRBV29-1 to TRBJ1-1; the D gene is possibly TRBD1 (5 bases). V was clipped by 4 bases and J by 1 base, with 10 bases between them. Germline CDR1 is SQVTM and CDR2 is ANQGSEA. The CDR3 contains 13 residues. CDR3 protein: CSVAQGTNTEAFF. The CDR3 nucleotides read TGCAGCGTTGCGCAGGGTACGAACACTGAAGCTTTCTTT.

The chain recombines TRBV29-1 with TRBJ1-2, with D possibly being TRBD1 (5 bases). Germline V gives CDR1 SQVTM, CDR2 ANQGSEA. The CDR3 contains 10 residues. Trimming left V 6 bases short and J 8 bases short, with 10 bases between. The CDR3 DNA sequence: TGCAGCGTCTTCGGGGGGGGCTACACCTTC. Its protein is CSVFGGGYTF.

V is TRBV5-1 and J is TRBJ1-4; 7 bases line up with TRBD1. The ends lost 3 bases at V and 4 bases at J; junction bases unmatched: 3. Germline V CDR1 and CDR2: SGHRS, YFSETQ. The CDR3 is 14 amino acids. Written as DNA, the CDR3 is TGCGCCAGCAGCTCGGGACAGTTTAATGAAAAACTGTTTTTT. Translated, it gives CASSSGQFNEKLFF.

The J gene is TRBJ2-4, the V gene TRBV7-6; D possibly corresponds to TRBD1 (6 bases). V was pared by 3 bases and J by 6 bases, with 9 bases between. Germline V lookup: CDR1 SGHVS, CDR2 FNYEAQ. CDR3 length: 13 residues. Here the CDR3 reads CASSFGQTNIQYF. CDR3 DNA sequence: TGTGCCAGCAGCTTTGGACAGACAAACATTCAGTACTTC.

The genes are TRBV5-5 and TRBJ2-7; tentative D call: TRBD2 (5 bases). CDR3 length equals 13 residues. CDR1 is SGHKS, CDR2 YYEKEE, per germline (reference sequence). V gave up 2 bases and J gave up 2 bases, with 8 bases separating them. The DNA of the CDR3 is TGTGCCAGCAGCTTACCCGGGACCTACGAGCAGTACTTC. It specifies CASSLPGTYEQYF.

The V gene is TRBV19, the J gene TRBJ2-2, with a weak D call TRBD1 (5 bases). CDR1 and CDR2 from the germline V gene are LNHDA and SQIVND (reference sequence). The germline V and J ends were trimmed by 3 bases and 6 bases, with 14 bases remaining between them. CDR3 length: 15 residues. CDR3 sequence: CASSMKAGIPGELFF. The CDR3 DNA reads as TGTGCCAGTAGTATGAAAGCAGGGATCCCCGGGGAGCTGTTTTTT.

The rearrangement uses TRBV10-3 and TRBJ2-5, with D possibly being TRBD1 (6 bases). Trimming shortened V by 4 bases and J by 1 base, and 10 bases separated the two germline ends. The CDR3 extends over 14 amino acids. Germline V lookup: CDR1 ENHRY, CDR2 SYGVKD. Here the CDR3 reads CAISASDSQETQYF. As DNA, the CDR3 is TGTGCCATCAGTGCGTCGGACAGCCAAGAGACCCAGTACTTC.

This clone was seen just once. V is TRBV4-2 and J is TRBJ2-5; D not certain. The V and J ends lost 0 bases and 5 bases respectively, with 7 bases between them. Germline-derived CDR1 and CDR2 are LGHNA and YNFKEQ. The CDR3 runs 13 residues. The CDR3 region is CASSQDRTETQYF. DNA of the CDR3: TGTGCCAGCAGCCAAGATAGAACGGAGACCCAGTACTTC.

V and J are TRBV28 and TRBJ2-7, with TRBD1 matching 10 bases. CDR3 size: 18 residues. Germline trimming cut 6 bases from V and 4 bases from J; bases unmatched to any gene: 18. From germline, CDR1 is MDHEN and CDR2 SYDVKM. The CDR3 reads CASRRTGGSGFLGYEQYF. The CDR3 DNA reads as TGTGCCAGCAGACGGACAGGGGGTTCAGGTTTTTTGGGTTACGAGCAGTACTTC.